The present T cell receptor beta chain was sequenced within a study of monozygotic twins with inflammatory bowel disease. Per the germline V gene, CDR1 is SGHRS and CDR2 is YFSETQ. CDR3 length: 16 residues. From the 5' RACE reads, TCRdb lists one entry per CDR3 protein and no DNA. This sample's table has 200,000 to 250,000 distinct CDR3 sequences. The V and J genes are TRBV5-1 and TRBJ2-1; TCRdb outputs TRBD1, but without DNA this stays unchecked. Input material: blood. This TCR came from a human donor with ulcerative colitis or Crohn's disease, or a healthy co-twin of an affected twin (not recorded which). The CDR3: CASSFSPLQGTDEQFF.